The present T cell receptor beta chain was sequenced within a study of CD8 T cells in ankylosing spondylitis. Study-wide results and limits: Seemingly distinctive of ankylosing spondylitis blood was a TCR beta motif formed by eight highly homologous variants. Prior work had noted some motif variants in reactive arthritis blood and synovial fluid.

TCRdb processed the 5' RACE reads anew with MiXCR; each CDR3 protein has one entry. This table holds fewer than 550,000 distinct CDR3 sequences, about 5.4% found once. This clonotype was counted many times. Its specificity is not known. The TCR sequence derives from a male donor with ankylosing spondylitis. The source material was blood, either unsorted or a sorted T cell fraction (not recorded which).

Here the CDR3 DNA reads TGCGCCAGCAGCAGATACAGGGTTGACACTGAAGCTTTCTTT. Its protein is CASSRYRVDTEAFF. The chain has TRBV5-1 and TRBJ1-1, with D possibly TRBD1 on 6 matching bases. The V end lost 4 bases, the J end lost 3 bases, and 13 bases lay between the germline ends. CDR3 size: 14 residues. Germline-derived CDR1 and CDR2 are SGHRS and YFSETQ.